The 4 T cell receptor beta chains below come from one sample, sequenced in a study of cytomegalovirus exposure and HLA in healthy donors. PCR used 60 Vbeta primers and 13 Jbeta primers. TCRdb's table, derived via immunoSEQ multiplex PCR, lists solely in-frame clones and lacks some. The sample consists of over 110,000 clones, around 82% of them appearing once. The specimen was PBMCs. The receptors were gathered from a woman between 18 and 29 years old in good health and CMV-seropositive.

The rearrangement links TRBV5-1 to TRBJ1-2; tentative D call: TRBD1 (6 bases). CDR1 SGHRS and CDR2 YFSETQ come from the germline V gene. The CDR3 extends over 13 amino acids. The V end was cut by 0 bases, the J end by 6 bases, with 9 bases between. The DNA for the CDR3 is TGCGCCAGCAGCTTGGACAGGGTTAATGGCTACACCTTC. Translated: CASSLDRVNGYTF. The variable domain in full, with the rest retrieved from reference TRBV5-1 and TRBJ1-2, is KAGVTQTPRYLIKTRGQQVTLSCSPISGHRSVSWYQQTPGQGLQFLFEYFSETQRNKGNFPGRFSGRQFSNSRSEMNVSTLELGDSALYLCASSLDRVNGYTFGSGTRLTVV.

This sequence joins TRBV7-6 and TRBJ2-4; 12 positions match TRBD2. This CDR3 spans 17 amino acids. Germline CDR1 is SGHVS and CDR2 is FNYEAQ. The J segment lost 0 bases and the V segment lost 5 bases, leaving 5 bases of the junction unmatched. The CDR3 region is CASSKGTSGLAKNIQYF. The CDR3 bases are TGTGCCAGCAGCAAAGGGACTAGCGGGCTAGCCAAAAACATTCAGTACTTC.

CDR3 loop: CAMGQGPGELFF. CDR3 coding DNA: TGTGCCATGGGACAGGGCCCCGGGGAGCTGTTTTTT. The V gene is TRBV10-3, the J gene TRBJ2-2, with 9 nucleotides matching TRBD1. Germline V gives CDR1 ENHRY, CDR2 SYGVKD. The CDR3 totals 12 residues. V shed 9 bases and J 6 bases; nucleotides not matched to a gene: 2.

The gene calls are TRBV5-1 and TRBJ2-7, with 11 bases fitting TRBD2. Germline V lookup: CDR1 SGHRS, CDR2 YFSETQ. Unmatched junction bases numbered 5, after V lost 4 bases and J lost 2 bases. The length of the CDR3 is 15 residues. The CDR3 sequence is CASSVSGGGTYEQYF. CDR3 DNA sequence: TGCGCCAGCAGCGTTAGCGGGGGGGGTACCTACGAGCAGTACTTC.